Listed here are 32 T cell receptor beta chains from one sample, sequenced in a study of blood T cell repertoires in COVID-19. Libraries were prepared by immunoSEQ multiplex PCR; TCRdb keeps only in-frame clonotypes and omits some of them. The sample has more than 250,000 clones, about 82% seen once; the top ten hold under 2%. Sample: peripheral blood. The receptors stem from a woman aged 45-65 years with acute or convalescent COVID-19.

V gene TRBV5-4 combines with J gene TRBJ1-4, with 7 bases matching TRBD1. J lost 8 bases, V lost 0 bases, and 7 bases had no gene match. This CDR3 spans 15 amino acids. CDR1 is SGHNT, CDR2 YYREEE, per germline (reference sequence). The CDR3 nucleotides are TGTGCCAGCAGCTTGGATGGAGGGGGCGCCGAAAAACTGTTTTTT. This encodes CASSLDGGGAEKLFF.

The chain has TRBV7-2 and TRBJ2-2; D gene uncertain. With 5 bases removed from V and 5 bases from J, the gap between germline ends came to 9 bases. The CDR3 consists of 13 residues. The germline gives CDR1 SGHTA, CDR2 FQGNSA. CDR3 in DNA: TGTGCCAGCAGCCCCTATCTAACCGGGGAGCTGTTTTTT. Translation: CASSPYLTGELFF.

CDR3 residues: CASSEALGRGWETQYF. DNA for the CDR3: TGTGCCAGCAGTGAAGCATTAGGGAGGGGATGGGAGACCCAGTACTTC. This chain links TRBV6-1 with TRBJ2-5, with 7 bases fitting TRBD2. The CDR3 runs to 16 residues. The V gene's germline CDR1 is MNHNS and CDR2 SASEGT. J lost 5 bases, V lost 0 bases, and 9 bases had no gene match.

The V and J genes are TRBV10-3 and TRBJ1-4; 7 nucleotides line up with TRBD1. The CDR3 covers 15 residues. From germline, CDR1 is ENHRY and CDR2 SYGVKD. J lost 8 bases, V lost 3 bases, and 9 bases had no gene match. CDR3 region: CAISDPGQGGEKLFF. CDR3 bases: TGTGCCATCAGTGACCCTGGGCAGGGGGGAGAAAAACTGTTTTTT.

This chain uses TRBV6-6 with TRBJ2-5; 8 bases are a match to TRBD1. Per germline, CDR1 MNHNY and CDR2 SVGAGI (reference sequence). Losses at the gene ends were 4 bases for V and 5 bases for J; bases not matched to a gene: 9. There are 15 residues in the CDR3. CDR3 sequence: CASSSSAGGWETQYF. CDR3 coding DNA: TGTGCCAGCAGTTCTTCTGCAGGGGGCTGGGAGACCCAGTACTTC.

The CDR3 loop is CASSLGQNNEKLFF. CDR3 coding DNA: TGTGCCAGCAGCTTAGGACAGAATAATGAAAAACTGTTTTTT. This chain links TRBV7-2 with TRBJ1-4; D may be TRBD1 (5 bases). Germline CDR1 SGHTA, CDR2 FQGNSA. The CDR3 covers 14 residues. V gave up 1 base and J gave up 4 bases, with 7 bases separating them.

The rearrangement uses TRBV23-1 and TRBJ1-5, with 7 bases identical to TRBD1. TRBV23-1 is classed as an ORF, of uncertain function. V lost 3 bases, J lost 1 base, and 21 bases stayed unmatched. The CDR3 runs to 21 residues. Here the CDR3 DNA reads TGCGCCAGCAGTCACAAGAAGACAGGGTGGAGAAACGTACTAAGCAATCAGCCCCAGCATTTT. Its translation: CASSHKKTGWRNVLSNQPQHF.

This sequence joins TRBV20-1 and TRBJ2-3; 8 bases are a match to TRBD2. The length of the CDR3 is 16 residues. Germline CDR1 reads DFQATT; CDR2 reads SNEGSKA (reference sequence). V was clipped by 5 bases and J by 2 bases; unmatched bases: 12. CDR3 loop: CSACDYLAGFTDTQYF. In nucleotides, the CDR3 is TGCAGTGCTTGTGACTACTTAGCGGGGTTCACAGATACGCAGTATTTT.

The chain joins TRBV28 to TRBJ2-6, with 7 bases matching TRBD1. The J segment lost 0 bases and the V segment lost 5 bases, leaving 10 bases of the junction unmatched. This CDR3 is built from 18 residues. Germline assignment: CDR1 MDHEN and CDR2 SYDVKM. CDR3 coding DNA: TGTGCCAGCAGTCTAACAGGGGCCCTCAGCTCTGGGGCCAACGTCCTGACTTTC. As protein: CASSLTGALSSGANVLTF. Full variable domain (missing parts from reference TRBV28 and TRBJ2-6): DVKVTQSSRYLVKRTGEKVFLECVQDMDHENMFWYRQDPGLGLRLIYFSYDVKMKEKGDIPEGYSVSREKKERFSLILESASTNQTSMYLCASSLTGALSSGANVLTFGAGSRLTVL.

A word on this clone: An end of the junction differs from the germline gene, which may be a read error. This rearrangement joins TRBV2 to TRBJ1-1; 9 bases are a match to TRBD1. Germline V lookup: CDR1 SNHLY, CDR2 FYNNEI. The CDR3 totals 11 residues. For the CDR3, the DNA is TGTGCCAGCAGTGGACTATTGACAGGGGGGTTT. It is translated as CASSGLLTGGF.

The chain employs TRBV28 and TRBJ2-3; weak D call: TRBD2 (6 bases). The length of the CDR3 is 14 residues. Germline loops: CDR1 MDHEN, CDR2 SYDVKM. V dropped 7 bases and J dropped 6 bases, with 17 bases sitting between them. The CDR3, as DNA: TGTGCCAGCACCCAACGGCTAGCGATGGATACGCAGTATTTT. Translated: CASTQRLAMDTQYF.

The chain combines TRBV18 with TRBJ1-2, with TRBD1 identical over 9 bases. This CDR3 spans 13 amino acids. The germline CDR1 and CDR2 sequences are KGHSH and LQKENI. V trimming: 3 bases; J trimming: 8 bases; junction bases outside the gene matches: 4. The DNA for the CDR3 is TGTGCCAGCTCACCCGGGACAGGGCAGGGCTACACCTTC. Translating gives CASSPGTGQGYTF.

The chain is built from TRBV11-2 and TRBJ2-3; 8 bases agree with TRBD2. The CDR3 runs 16 residues. Germline V lookup: CDR1 SGHAT, CDR2 FQNNGV. Germline trimming cut 0 bases from V and 2 bases from J; bases unmatched to any gene: 4. The DNA for the CDR3 is TGTGCCAGCAGCTTAGATCAACTAGCGGTCACAGATACGCAGTATTTT. Its protein product is CASSLDQLAVTDTQYF. Drawing the rest from reference TRBV11-2 and TRBJ2-3, the complete variable domain is EAGVAQSPRYKIIEKRQSVAFWCNPISGHATLYWYQQILGQGPKLLIQFQNNGVVDDSQLPKDRFSAERLKGVDSTLKIQPAKLEDSAVYLCASSLDQLAVTDTQYFGPGTRLTVL.

This chain's CDR3 is CASSYLAGETGELFF. DNA of the CDR3: TGTGCCAGCAGTTACCTAGCGGGAGAAACCGGGGAGCTGTTTTTT. The chain recombines TRBV6-2 or TRBV6-3 with TRBJ2-2; 10 bases match TRBD2. This CDR3 is 15 amino acids long. Unmatched junction bases numbered 2, after V lost 2 bases and J lost 5 bases. CDR1 is MNHEY and CDR2 is SVGEGT in the germline V gene.

This clone was seen more than once but under ten times. J is TRBJ2-4 and V is TRBV11-2, with D tentatively TRBD1 (6 bases). The V end was cut by 5 bases, the J end by 10 bases, with 18 bases between. The CDR3 is 14 amino acids. From germline, CDR1 is SGHAT and CDR2 FQNNGV. The DNA of the CDR3 is TGTGCCAGCAGCCCGCCGTTCAGACAGGCAATTCAGTACTTC. Protein sequence: CASSPPFRQAIQYF.

The V gene is TRBV5-5, the J gene TRBJ1-5, with 7 bases lining up with TRBD1. CDR1 and CDR2 from the germline V gene are SGHKS and YYEKEE (reference sequence). The CDR3 runs to 15 residues. With V trimmed by 4 bases and J by 3 bases, 7 bases remained unmatched. The CDR3 protein is CASSAGGTVNQPQHF. The CDR3 DNA follows: TGTGCCAGCAGCGCGGGAGGGACAGTCAATCAGCCCCAGCATTTT.

The rearrangement joins TRBV7-9 to TRBJ1-1, with D unresolved. V was clipped by 4 bases and J by 3 bases, with 9 bases between them. This CDR3 comprises 13 residues. The germline V gene has CDR1 SEHNR and CDR2 FQNEAQ (reference sequence). DNA for the CDR3: TGTGCCAGCAGCTCCTACCTACACACTGAAGCTTTCTTT. Its protein product is CASSSYLHTEAFF.

The chain is built from TRBV6-5 and TRBJ1-4, with TRBD1 identical over 11 bases. Trimming removed 4 bases from V and 6 bases from J; junction bases left unmatched: 1. Germline V lookup: CDR1 MNHEY, CDR2 SVGAGI. CDR3 size: 14 residues. The CDR3 protein is CASSLDRGHEKLFF. CDR3 nucleotide sequence: TGTGCCAGCAGTTTGGACAGGGGGCATGAAAAACTGTTTTTT.

The chain joins TRBV28 to TRBJ2-7; D is perhaps TRBD2 (5 bases). V lost 8 bases and J 7 bases, leaving 24 bases between the germline ends. The CDR3 consists of 15 residues. Germline V gene data show CDR1 as MDHEN and CDR2 as SYDVKM. The CDR3 DNA reads TGTGCCAGCTACGGTGGAGGCCGCCCTGTGGGGGAGCAGTACTTC. Its protein is CASYGGGRPVGEQYF.

This clone was found once. J is TRBJ2-3 and V is TRBV9; D unclear. CDR1 SGDLS and CDR2 YYNGEE come from the germline V gene. The CDR3 length is 17 residues. Trimming took off 0 bases at V and 0 bases at J, with 14 bases between the two ends. DNA of the CDR3: TGTGCCAGCAGCGTAGCCCCCTCGGAGTACAGCACAGATACGCAGTATTTT. Its protein is CASSVAPSEYSTDTQYF.

This clone has just one count. The chain is built from TRBV4-3 and TRBJ2-2; D is possibly TRBD2 (5 bases). In germline, CDR1 is LGHNA, CDR2 YSLEER. V lost 1 base, J lost 0 bases, and 15 bases lay in between. CDR3 length: 18 residues. The CDR3 coding sequence is TGCGCCAGCAGCCAAGGCATCGGGGTCATTGCGAACACCGGGGAGCTGTTTTTT. As protein: CASSQGIGVIANTGELFF.

The rearrangement links TRBV7-9 to TRBJ2-5; a possible D gene is TRBD1 (6 bases). Germline V gene lookup returns CDR1 SEHNR and CDR2 FQNEAQ (reference sequence). This CDR3 comprises 15 residues. V lost 5 bases and J lost 5, with 18 bases in between. The CDR3 DNA reads as TGTGCCAGCAGCCCCCCAACAGGGCTCGACGAGACCCAGTACTTC. It codes for CASSPPTGLDETQYF.

The CDR3 DNA follows: TGCGCCAGCAGTGCGGGACTAGCGGACGATGAGCAGTTCTTC. It encodes CASSAGLADDEQFF. The chain has TRBV5-1 and TRBJ2-1, with 11 positions matching TRBD2. V lost 5 bases, J lost 8 bases, and 6 bases stayed unmatched. CDR3 length: 14 amino acids. The germline gives CDR1 SGHRS, CDR2 YFSETQ.

This chain links TRBV18 with TRBJ2-1; TRBD1 might be the D (5 bases). With 2 bases removed from V and 4 bases from J, the gap between germline ends came to 15 bases. This CDR3 has 16 residues. CDR1 KGHSH and CDR2 LQKENI come from the germline V gene. CDR3 sequence: CASSPRETGPYNEQFF. The CDR3 bases are TGTGCCAGCTCACCAAGGGAAACAGGACCTTACAATGAGCAGTTCTTC.

The chain recombines TRBV25-1 with TRBJ2-3; TRBD1 matches 9 bases. Germline V CDR1 and CDR2: MGHDK, SYGVNS. The CDR3 has 15 residues. J was trimmed by 4 bases and V by 3 bases; bases with no gene match: 5. The CDR3 sequence: CASSDGRQGADTQYF. In nucleotides, the CDR3 is TGTGCCAGCAGTGATGGGAGACAGGGGGCAGATACGCAGTATTTT.

The chain links TRBV5-4 to TRBJ1-1; a possible D gene is TRBD1 (6 bases). Germline V gene sequence: CDR1 SGHNT, CDR2 YYREEE (reference sequence). Trimming removed 10 bases at V and 1 base at J, with 8 bases between. CDR3 size: 11 residues. The CDR3 DNA sequence: TGTGCCGTCAGGGGGAACACTGAAGCTTTCTTT. Translation: CAVRGNTEAFF.

The genes are TRBV6-4 and TRBJ2-3, with D possibly being TRBD1 (6 bases). Germline-derived CDR1 and CDR2 are MRHNA and SNTAGT. The CDR3 spans 17 residues. V lost 0 bases to trimming and J lost 4 bases, with 17 bases between them. Here the CDR3 DNA reads TGTGCCAGCAGTGACTCGAAGCCAGGGGAAGGCGCAGATACGCAGTATTTT. The encoded protein is CASSDSKPGEGADTQYF.

V usage is TRBV19 and J usage is TRBJ1-4; a possible D gene is TRBD1 (5 bases). This CDR3 comprises 15 residues. V was cut by 3 bases and J by 0 bases, with 8 bases left in between. The V gene's germline CDR1 is LNHDA and CDR2 SQIVND (reference sequence). The CDR3 nucleotides read TGTGCCAGTAGTATCCTACAGGCAACTAATGAAAAACTGTTTTTT. It codes for CASSILQATNEKLFF.

The chain uses TRBV7-2 and TRBJ1-2; 9 positions match TRBD1. The CDR3 covers 15 residues. Germline-derived CDR1 and CDR2 are SGHTA and FQGNSA. The trim removed 5 bases at V and 7 bases at J, leaving 11 bases unmatched. This chain's CDR3 is CASSPAPRTGAGYTF. In DNA form, the CDR3 reads TGTGCCAGCAGCCCTGCCCCTCGGACAGGGGCTGGCTACACCTTC.

This rearrangement joins TRBV4-1 to TRBJ2-7; TRBD2 matches at 10 bases. CDR3 size: 16 residues. J gave up 2 bases and V 4 bases, and 8 bases lay outside the gene matches. Germline V gene sequence: CDR1 MGHRA, CDR2 YSYEKL. The DNA for the CDR3 is TGCGCCAGCAGCCGGACAGCGGGAGGGACCCCCTACGAGCAGTACTTC. Translation gives CASSRTAGGTPYEQYF.

This chain uses TRBV9 with TRBJ1-2, with D perhaps matching TRBD1 (6 bases). V shed 0 bases and J shed 8 bases, with 32 bases lying between them. There are 20 residues in the CDR3. Germline V CDR1 and CDR2: SGDLS, YYNGEE. The CDR3 loop is CASSVATGGRGIRSLEGYTF. For the CDR3, the DNA is TGTGCCAGCAGCGTAGCTACGGGGGGCAGGGGAATACGGAGCTTGGAAGGCTACACCTTC. Using reference TRBV9 and TRBJ1-2 for the parts outside the CDR3, the full variable domain is DSGVTQTPKHLITATGQRVTLRCSPRSGDLSVYWYQQSLDQGLQFLIQYYNGEERAKGNILERFSAQQFPDLHSELNLSSLELGDSALYFCASSVATGGRGIRSLEGYTFGSGTRLTVV.

This chain uses TRBV9 with TRBJ1-1, with a tentative D call TRBD1 (5 bases). Trimming removed 6 bases from V and 0 bases from J, with 12 bases in between. Germline CDR1 SGDLS, CDR2 YYNGEE. The CDR3 has 14 amino acids. Here the CDR3 reads CASTRDSMNTEAFF. The CDR3 nucleotides read TGTGCCAGCACCCGAGACAGTATGAACACTGAAGCTTTCTTT.